The 10 T cell receptor beta chains given below trace back to one sample, sequenced in a study of blood T cell repertoires in COVID-19 (dated by TCRdb to 2020 to 2022). The method was the immunoSEQ multiplex PCR assay. The table was pulled from immuneACCESS by TCRdb, which kept in-frame rearrangements only. Such tables lose some clones; where checked, under half of the loss comes from unresolved V genes, and the rest has no known cause. Within this sample are more than 100,000 clones, with 75% to 90% of them counted one time only. Together, the top ten hold 25% to 35% of the sample. What was sequenced was peripheral blood. The receptors shown here come from a woman between 70 and 85 years old with acute or convalescent COVID-19.

V and J are TRBV19 and TRBJ2-3; no reliable D call. Germline V CDR1 and CDR2: LNHDA, SQIVND (reference sequence). Trimming took off 1 base at V and 0 bases at J, with 5 bases between the two ends. The CDR3 length is 14 residues. The CDR3 loop is CASSIGPSTDTQYF. The CDR3 nucleotides are TGTGCCAGTAGTATAGGGCCGAGCACAGATACGCAGTATTTT.

The CDR3 spells CASSLAEGIEQFF. As DNA, the CDR3 is TGTGCCAGCAGCTTAGCGGAGGGGATTGAGCAGTTCTTC. The rearrangement links TRBV7-2 to TRBJ2-1; TRBD2 might be the D (6 bases). With 0 bases removed from V and 9 bases from J, the gap between germline ends came to 9 bases. Per germline, CDR1 SGHTA and CDR2 FQGNSA. This CDR3 has 13 amino acids.

This chain joins TRBV6-5 and TRBJ2-7, with TRBD2 matching 8 bases. In germline, CDR1 is MNHEY, CDR2 SVGAGI. The ends lost 0 bases at V and 2 bases at J; junction bases unmatched: 3. The CDR3 consists of 15 residues. CDR3: CASSYSLGGAYEQYF. The CDR3 DNA follows: TGTGCCAGCAGTTACTCTCTCGGGGGGGCCTACGAGCAGTACTTC.

The J gene is TRBJ1-1, the V gene TRBV2; maybe TRBD1 (5 bases). In germline, CDR1 is SNHLY, CDR2 FYNNEI. This CDR3 region has 14 residues. Trimming took 8 bases from V and 2 from J, leaving 15 bases between them. CDR3 DNA: TGTGCCAGCTCCCCCATGGGGGGAAACACTGAAGCTTTCTTT. Translated, it gives CASSPMGGNTEAFF.

V gene TRBV11-3 combines with J gene TRBJ1-3, with D possibly being TRBD1 (5 bases). Germline V gene sequence: CDR1 SGHNT, CDR2 YENEEA. The CDR3 consists of 15 residues. The ends were cut back, 1 base at V and 2 bases at J, with 9 bases in the middle. The CDR3 DNA follows: TGTGCCAGCAGCTTAGGGAAGGGGCCTGGAAACACCATATATTTT. It translates to CASSLGKGPGNTIYF.

The J gene is TRBJ2-3, the V gene TRBV29-1; maybe TRBD1 (5 bases). Trimming cost V 2 bases and J 2 bases, with 11 bases left between them. The CDR3 has 14 amino acids. Germline loops: CDR1 SQVTM, CDR2 ANQGSEA. CDR3 nucleotide sequence: TGCAGCGTTGAAACAGGTCTCTCCACAGATACGCAGTATTTT. Its protein is CSVETGLSTDTQYF.

V usage is TRBV2 and J usage is TRBJ2-1, with TRBD2 matching 9 bases. J gave up 2 bases and V 8 bases, and 7 bases lay outside the gene matches. The CDR3 extends over 15 amino acids. The V gene's germline CDR1 is SNHLY and CDR2 FYNNEI. Here the CDR3 reads CASARGGGAYNEQFF. In DNA, the CDR3 is TGTGCCAGCGCCCGGGGCGGGGGGGCCTACAATGAGCAGTTCTTC.

V is TRBV28 and J is TRBJ1-5; the match to TRBD1 covers 11 bases. Germline trimming cut 4 bases from V and 5 bases from J; bases unmatched to any gene: 4. CDR1 is MDHEN and CDR2 is SYDVKM in the germline V gene. This CDR3 is built from 15 residues. DNA of the CDR3: TGTGCCAGCAGTTCGGACAGGGGGCAAGATCAGCCCCAGCATTTT. It is translated as CASSSDRGQDQPQHF.

This chain connects TRBV7-9 to TRBJ2-7; a weak D match, TRBD2 (5 bases). Germline loops: CDR1 SEHNR, CDR2 FQNEAQ (reference sequence). The CDR3 covers 12 residues. V shed 6 bases and J shed 4 bases, with 10 bases lying between them. The CDR3 sequence: CASSRTGYEQYF. CDR3 DNA: TGTGCCAGCAGTAGAACGGGGTACGAGCAGTACTTC.

The rearrangement links TRBV28 to TRBJ1-2; the D gene is possibly TRBD1 (6 bases). This CDR3 has 13 amino acids. Germline V gene sequence: CDR1 MDHEN, CDR2 SYDVKM. V was cut by 5 bases and J by 2 bases, with 9 bases left in between. CDR3 bases: TGTGCCAGCAGTCAAACAGGGAACTATGGCTACACCTTC. Translated: CASSQTGNYGYTF.